Below, 4 T cell receptor beta chains from the same sample are listed, as sequenced in a study of human T cells and chemical hapten exposure. Time point denoted: patch test 1, 2 weeks after DPC sensitization. Treatment specified: therapeutic diphenylcyclopropenone sensitization with weekly scalp DPC. TCRdb re-called the RACE reads with MiXCR, one entry per CDR3 protein. The sample holds some 200,000 distinct CDR3 sequences, 20% to 25% seen once. The sequenced sample was whole blood, obtained in connection with sensitization to the hapten diphenylcyclopropenone (DPC). Source of these receptors: a woman aged 50 to 65 with alopecia areata. Some clones in this sample may be carry-over from other donors' samples.

This clonotype showed up many times. This chain links TRBV7-9 with TRBJ1-5; 7 positions match TRBD1. Trimming at V came to 4 bases and at J to 5 bases, leaving 2 bases not matched to a gene. Looked up from germline, CDR1 is SEHNR and CDR2 is FQNEAQ (reference sequence). CDR3 length equals 13 residues. The DNA for the CDR3 is TGTGCCAGCAGCTCGGGACAGTATCAGCCCCAGCATTTT. It encodes CASSSGQYQPQHF.

This clonotype occurred a few times. The rearrangement joins TRBV20-1 to TRBJ2-1; 12 bases match TRBD2. J gave up 5 bases and V 3 bases, and 11 bases lay outside the gene matches. Germline V gene lookup returns CDR1 DFQATT and CDR2 SNEGSKA (reference sequence). This CDR3 is built from 17 residues. The CDR3 DNA reads as TGCAGTGCTAGTCCCCTAGCGGGAGGGCCAAGGAACAATGAGCAGTTCTTC. Translated: CSASPLAGGPRNNEQFF.

This clonotype has a count of ten or more. The J gene is TRBJ1-6, the V gene TRBV20-1, with 9 bases lining up with TRBD1. V lost 4 bases and J lost 10; bases outside the gene matches: 11. Germline V gene data show CDR1 as DFQATT and CDR2 as SNEGSKA (reference sequence). This CDR3 has 15 amino acids. CDR3 coding DNA: TGCAGTGCTAACCAGGGACAGGGAGGAGGATCACCCCTCCACTTT. This translates into CSANQGQGGGSPLHF.

The chain uses TRBV6-5 and TRBJ2-1; 8 positions match TRBD2. Germline-derived CDR1 and CDR2 are MNHEY and SVGAGI. The CDR3 is 17 amino acids. Losses at the gene ends were 6 bases for V and 2 bases for J; bases not matched to a gene: 12. This CDR3 reads CASSAGGGGVTYNEQFF. The CDR3 nucleotides are TGTGCCAGCAGCGCCGGGGGGGGCGGGGTAACCTACAATGAGCAGTTCTTC.